This T cell receptor (beta chain) is from a study of response to subunit inactivated influenza vaccine. Study-level points and caveats: Each seasonal influenza vaccination recruits few new T cells, the authors suggested.

This clonotype has only a few counts. The antigen is unknown. Germline V gene data show CDR1 as SGHNT and CDR2 as YENEEA. After removal of 1 base from V and 10 bases from J, the junction contained 0 bases not matched to a gene. The CDR3 contains 13 residues. In TCRdb, the RT-PCR reads were re-called with MiXCR into one record per CDR3 protein. The data contain roughly 520,000 distinct CDR3 sequences, 25% of them singletons. The clonotype originates from a middle-aged man who received an inactivated influenza vaccine. Sequences were derived from CD4+ T cells sorted from PBMCs, sampled 5 days after vaccination. The J gene is TRBJ2-1, the V gene TRBV11-3, with 11 bases that match TRBD2. CDR3 in DNA: TGTGCCAGCAGCTTAGGACTAGCGGGAGAGCAGTTCTTC. The encoded protein is CASSLGLAGEQFF.